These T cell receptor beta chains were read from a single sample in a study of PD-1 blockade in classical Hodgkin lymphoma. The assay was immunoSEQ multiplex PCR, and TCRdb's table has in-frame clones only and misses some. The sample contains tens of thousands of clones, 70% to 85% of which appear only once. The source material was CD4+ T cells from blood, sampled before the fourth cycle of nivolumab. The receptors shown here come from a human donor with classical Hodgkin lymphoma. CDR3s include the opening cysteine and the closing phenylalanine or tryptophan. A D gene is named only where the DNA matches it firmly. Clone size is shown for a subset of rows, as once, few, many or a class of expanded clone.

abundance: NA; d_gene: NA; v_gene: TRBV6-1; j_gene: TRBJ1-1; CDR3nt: TGTGCCAGCAGTGCTGAGGACTACACTGAAGCTTTCTTT; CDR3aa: CASSAEDYTEAFF
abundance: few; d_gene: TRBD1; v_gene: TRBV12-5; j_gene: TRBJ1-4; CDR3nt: TGTGCTAGTGCCTGGACAGGGATCAATGAAAAACTGTTTTTT; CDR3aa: CASAWTGINEKLFF
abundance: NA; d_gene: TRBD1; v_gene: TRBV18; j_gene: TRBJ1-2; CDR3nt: TGTGCCAGCTCACAAGGACAGGGACTGCCTAACTATGGCTACACCTTC; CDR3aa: CASSQGQGLPNYGYTF
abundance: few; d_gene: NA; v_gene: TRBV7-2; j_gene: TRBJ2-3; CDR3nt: TGTGCCAGCAGCTTCTCTCGTTTCACAGATACGCAGTATTTT; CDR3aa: CASSFSRFTDTQYF
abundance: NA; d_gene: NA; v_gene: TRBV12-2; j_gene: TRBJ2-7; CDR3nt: TGTGCAAGTCGCTTTTCGCCGGGACAGGGTCCCCTTCCCCCCTACGAGCAGTACTTC; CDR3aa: CASRFSPGQGPLPPYEQYF
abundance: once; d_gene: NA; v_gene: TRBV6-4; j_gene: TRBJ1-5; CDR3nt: TGTGCCAGCAGTGACTCGGGGGCAGCTCAGCCCCAGCATTTT; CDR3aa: CASSDSGAAQPQHF
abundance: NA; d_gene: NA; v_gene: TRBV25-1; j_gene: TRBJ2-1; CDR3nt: TGTGCCAGCAGTGCGTCACTGGGAGGACAGAGCTCCTACAATGAGCAGTTCTTC; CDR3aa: CASSASLGGQSSYNEQFF
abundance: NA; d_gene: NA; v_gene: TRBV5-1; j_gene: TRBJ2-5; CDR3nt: TGCGCCAGCAGCGGGGACCGGGAGAAAGAGACCCAGTACTTC; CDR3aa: CASSGDREKETQYF
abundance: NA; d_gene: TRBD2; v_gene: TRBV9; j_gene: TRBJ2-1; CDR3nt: TGTGCCAGCAGCAAGGGACTAGCGGGAGGTATCAATGAGCAGTTCTTC; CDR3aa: CASSKGLAGGINEQFF
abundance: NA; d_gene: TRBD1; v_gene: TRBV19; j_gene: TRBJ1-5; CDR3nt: TGTGCCAGTAGTACCAGGGGGATCCGCAATCAGCCCCAGCATTTT; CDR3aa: CASSTRGIRNQPQHF
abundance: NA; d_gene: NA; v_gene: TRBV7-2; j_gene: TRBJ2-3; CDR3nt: TGTGCCAGCAGCTTCCTCACAGATACGCAGTATTTT; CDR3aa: CASSFLTDTQYF
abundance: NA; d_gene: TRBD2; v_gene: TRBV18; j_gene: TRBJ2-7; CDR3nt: TGTGCCAGCTCAGGGACTAGCGGGAGCGGCAGCTACGAGCAGTACTTC; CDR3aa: CASSGTSGSGSYEQYF
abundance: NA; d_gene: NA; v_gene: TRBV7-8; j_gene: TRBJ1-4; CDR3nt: TGTGCCAGCAGCTTAGCGTCGAGGGGTGAAAAACTGTTTTTT; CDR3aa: CASSLASRGEKLFF
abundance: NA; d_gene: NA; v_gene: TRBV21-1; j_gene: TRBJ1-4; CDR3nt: TGTGCCAGCAGCAAACCCCAACGGAAAGTTAATGAAAAACTGTTTTTT; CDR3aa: CASSKPQRKVNEKLFF
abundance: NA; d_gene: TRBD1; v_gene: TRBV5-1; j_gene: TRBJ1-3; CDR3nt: TGCGCCAGCAGCTGGGGCGGACAGGGGCAAGGAAACACCATATATTTT; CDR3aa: CASSWGGQGQGNTIYF
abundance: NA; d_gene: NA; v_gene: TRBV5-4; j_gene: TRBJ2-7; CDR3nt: TGTGCCAGCAGCTTGGATCTCATCAACGAGCAGTACTTC; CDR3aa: CASSLDLINEQYF
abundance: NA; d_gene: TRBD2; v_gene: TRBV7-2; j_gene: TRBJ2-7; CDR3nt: TGTGCCAGCAGGGCCGGGACTAGCGGCTCCTACGAGCAGTACTTC; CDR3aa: CASRAGTSGSYEQYF
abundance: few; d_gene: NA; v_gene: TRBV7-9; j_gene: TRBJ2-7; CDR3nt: TGTGCCAGCAGCTTGAGAGGGCTCGAGCAGTACTTC; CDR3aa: CASSLRGLEQYF
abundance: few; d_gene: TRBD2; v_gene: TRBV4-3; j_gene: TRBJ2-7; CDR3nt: TGCGCCAGCAGTCAAGGGCGGGAGGAGTCCTACGAGCAGTACTTC; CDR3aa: CASSQGREESYEQYF
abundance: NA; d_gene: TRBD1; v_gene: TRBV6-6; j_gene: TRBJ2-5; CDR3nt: TGTGCCAGCAGTCATACAGGGGGCGGGGAGACCCAGTACTTC; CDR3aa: CASSHTGGGETQYF
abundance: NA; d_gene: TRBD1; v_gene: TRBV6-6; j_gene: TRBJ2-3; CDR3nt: TGTGCCAGCAACGACAGGGGGCGGGTAGATACGCAGTATTTT; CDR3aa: CASNDRGRVDTQYF
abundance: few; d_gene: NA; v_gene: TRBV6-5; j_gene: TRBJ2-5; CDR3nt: TGTGCCAGCGGTAGCAGGGCTAGGGAGACCCAGTACTTC; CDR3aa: CASGSRARETQYF
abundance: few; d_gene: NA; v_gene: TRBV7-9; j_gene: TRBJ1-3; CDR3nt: TGTGCCAGCAGCCGACAGAGCTCTGGAAACACCATATATTTT; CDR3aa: CASSRQSSGNTIYF
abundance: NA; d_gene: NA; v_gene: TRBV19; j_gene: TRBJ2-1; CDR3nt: TGTGCCAGTAGTATAGATGGCGGCTCCTACAATGAGCAGTTCTTC; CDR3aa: CASSIDGGSYNEQFF
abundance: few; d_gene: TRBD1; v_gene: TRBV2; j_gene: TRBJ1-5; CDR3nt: TGTGCCAGCAGTGGGGACAGGGTTCAGCCCCAGCATTTT; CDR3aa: CASSGDRVQPQHF
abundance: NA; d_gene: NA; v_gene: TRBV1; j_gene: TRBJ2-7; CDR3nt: TGCACCAGCAGCACGAGACTAGCGGGAGGGTGGGGCCGCGCGTACGAGCAGTACTTC; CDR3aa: CTSSTRLAGGWGRAYEQYF
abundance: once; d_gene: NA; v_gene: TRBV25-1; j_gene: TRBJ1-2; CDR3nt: TGTGCCAGTCGTAACGGCTACACCTTC; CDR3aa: CASRNGYTF
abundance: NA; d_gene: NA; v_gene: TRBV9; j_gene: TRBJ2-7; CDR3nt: TGTGCCAGCAGCCCAGAGGGTGGGCTTGTTTACGAGCAGTACTTC; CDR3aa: CASSPEGGLVYEQYF
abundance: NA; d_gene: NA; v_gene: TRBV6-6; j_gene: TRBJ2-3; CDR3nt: TGTGCCAGCAGGGTTCAGGGTGGGCTTAGCACAGATACGCAGTATTTT; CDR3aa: CASRVQGGLSTDTQYF
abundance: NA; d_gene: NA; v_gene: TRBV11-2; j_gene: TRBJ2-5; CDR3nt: TGTGCCAGCAGCCCGGGGGTCATTTCGTACCAAGAGACCCAGTACTTC; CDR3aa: CASSPGVISYQETQYF
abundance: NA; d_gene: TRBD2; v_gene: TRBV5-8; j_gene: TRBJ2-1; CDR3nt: TGTGCCAGCAGCCGGAGCGGGAGTTATTACAATGAGCAGTTCTTC; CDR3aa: CASSRSGSYYNEQFF
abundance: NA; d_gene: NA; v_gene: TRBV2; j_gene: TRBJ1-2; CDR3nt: TGTGCCAGCAGTGAAGGCCGCCGAGACGGCTATGGCTACACCTTC; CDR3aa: CASSEGRRDGYGYTF
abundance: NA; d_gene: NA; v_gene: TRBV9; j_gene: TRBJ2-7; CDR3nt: TGTGCCAGCAGCGGGACGGGCAGCTTCTACGAGCAGTACTTC; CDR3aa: CASSGTGSFYEQYF
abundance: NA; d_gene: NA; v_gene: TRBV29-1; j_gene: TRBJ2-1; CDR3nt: TGCAGCGTTGAGCCAGGTTTCAATGAGCAGTTCTTC; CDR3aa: CSVEPGFNEQFF
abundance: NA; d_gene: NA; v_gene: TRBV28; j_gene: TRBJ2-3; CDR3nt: TGTGCCAGCAGTTTATCAGATACGCAGTATTTT; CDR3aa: CASSLSDTQYF
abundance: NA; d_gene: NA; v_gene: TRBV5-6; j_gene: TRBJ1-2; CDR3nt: TGTGCCAGCAGCGGGACGACACTCAATGGCTACACCTTC; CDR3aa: CASSGTTLNGYTF
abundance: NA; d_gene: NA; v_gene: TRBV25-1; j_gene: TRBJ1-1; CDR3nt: TGTGCCAGCAGTGAAGGAGGCACTGAAGCTTTCTTT; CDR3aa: CASSEGGTEAFF
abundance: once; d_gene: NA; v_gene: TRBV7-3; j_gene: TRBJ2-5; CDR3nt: TGTGCCAGCAGCAACATACGGGGGGAGACCCAGTACTTC; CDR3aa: CASSNIRGETQYF
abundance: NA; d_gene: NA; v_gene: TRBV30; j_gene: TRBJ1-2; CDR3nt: TGTGCCCATTCAGCGGGCCCTGGGTATGGCTACACCTTC; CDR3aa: CAHSAGPGYGYTF
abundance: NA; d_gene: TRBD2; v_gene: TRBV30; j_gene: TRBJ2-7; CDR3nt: TGTGCCTGGAGTTTAATTGGGCGGGAGGTTTACGAGCAGTACTTC; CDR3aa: CAWSLIGREVYEQYF
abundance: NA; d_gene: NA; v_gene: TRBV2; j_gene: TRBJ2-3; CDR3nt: TGTGCCAGCATGGACGGCTCTAGCACAGATACGCAGTATTTT; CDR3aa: CASMDGSSTDTQYF
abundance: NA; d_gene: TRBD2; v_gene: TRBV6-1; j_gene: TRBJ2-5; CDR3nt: TGTGCCAGCAGTGAATTTTCGGGGACTAGCGGGAGTTCGAGGGAGCAGTACTTC; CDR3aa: CASSEFSGTSGSSREQYF
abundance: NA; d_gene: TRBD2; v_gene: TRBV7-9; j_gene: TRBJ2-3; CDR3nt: TGTGCCAGCAGCTTAGTAGCGGGAGGGTCCACAGATACGCAGTATTTT; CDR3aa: CASSLVAGGSTDTQYF
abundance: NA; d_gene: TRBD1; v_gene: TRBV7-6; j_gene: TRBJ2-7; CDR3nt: TGTGCCAGCAGTTTAGGACAGGGCATACTTTCCTACGAGCAGTACTTC; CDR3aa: CASSLGQGILSYEQYF
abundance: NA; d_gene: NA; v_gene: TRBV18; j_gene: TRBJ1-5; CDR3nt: TGTGCCAGCTCACCCCGGACCGGGACGGATCAGCCCCAGCATTTT; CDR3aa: CASSPRTGTDQPQHF
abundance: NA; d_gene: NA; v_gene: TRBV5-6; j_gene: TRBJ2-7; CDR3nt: TGTGCCAGCAGCTCCTCTGGGGAGCAGTACTTC; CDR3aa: CASSSSGEQYF
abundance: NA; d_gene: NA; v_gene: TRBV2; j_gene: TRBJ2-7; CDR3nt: TGTGCCAGCAGTCTAAGGGCCCGAGACCACGAGCAGTACTTC; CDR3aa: CASSLRARDHEQYF
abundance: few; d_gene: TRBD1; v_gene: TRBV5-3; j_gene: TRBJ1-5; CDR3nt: TGTGCCAGAAGCGGAGGGACAGATAGCAATCAGCCCCAGCATTTT; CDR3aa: CARSGGTDSNQPQHF